This record covers a single T cell receptor beta chain. Its antigen remains unknown. cDNA molecules carried unique molecular identifiers, and template switching added a universal primer site. Each CDR3 protein is one row after TCRdb ran MiXCR on the 5' RACE reads. The sample yields roughly 1,500,000 distinct CDR3 sequences, about 30% seen once. The data are from a study of identical twins. The CDR3 loop spans 15 amino acids. V was cut by 0 bases and J by 2 bases, with 14 bases left in between. CDR1 is DFQATT, CDR2 SNEGSKA, per germline (reference sequence). The study, taken as a whole, reports: Findings came from cross-sectional statistics, without long-term follow-up of donors. Reduced insertions were recorded for abundant cord blood beta clonotypes, with no such pattern in memory repertoires.

The clonotype originates from a newborn girl in good health. Sequenced material: cord blood. The genes are TRBV20-1 and TRBJ2-7, with D unresolved. CDR3 region: CSARDSPQAPYEQYF. CDR3 DNA sequence: TGCAGTGCTAGAGATTCTCCCCAAGCTCCCTACGAGCAGTACTTC.